This T cell receptor beta chain was recorded in a study of Graves' ophthalmopathy and Graves' hyperthyroidism. On this clonotype: Its target is not known.

The germline V gene encodes CDR1 MNHEY and CDR2 SMNVEV (reference sequence). Trimming shortened V by 3 bases and J by 3 bases, and 15 bases separated the two germline ends. The CDR3 is made up of 15 amino acids. Hyperthyroidism patients were newly diagnosed, under 2 months' duration, aged 18 to 65. CDR3 regions of TCR beta were amplified from RNA transcripts. HTBI-primed first-round RT-PCR preceded second-round multiplex PCR. MiXCR, applied by TCRdb to the multiplex PCR reads, yields one record per CDR3 protein. The profile shows about 620,000 distinct CDR3 sequences, 22% of them singletons. General study points: Detected in blood as well were most expanded thyroid clonotypes with frequency above 0.001.

The specimen was peripheral blood. V and J are TRBV27 and TRBJ2-7; D is perhaps TRBD2 (7 bases). The sequence derives from a woman aged 18-35 years with stable Graves' hyperthyroidism. Some clones in this sample may be carry-over from other donors' samples. The CDR3 loop is CASSLDRAGNYEQYF. DNA of the CDR3: TGTGCCAGCAGTTTGGACAGAGCGGGGAACTACGAGCAGTACTTC.